The 10 T cell receptor beta chains below come from one sample, sequenced in a study of tumor-infiltrating lymphocytes in primary liver carcinoma. The tissue used was unsorted bulk material of roughly 17-32 mg. RNA and DNA were co-extracted from it with the AllPrep DNA/RNA mini kit. The template, roughly 550 ng total RNA, yielded TCR beta cDNA made with a constant-region primer. Each TCR beta library was derived from three nested multiplex PCR rounds that employed slightly modified ARM-PCR. The study ran its first two PCR rounds for nine to eleven cycles each, using TRBV1-TRBV30 forward primers and a C-beta reverse primer. Using its own MiXCR run on the multiplex PCR reads, TCRdb lists one record per CDR3 protein. The sample has more than 50,000 distinct CDR3 sequences, over 65% seen once. What was sequenced was liver tumor tissue from sampling region 2. Subset specified: tumor region T2, inferior pole. Receptors were obtained from a man aged 35 to 55 with primary liver carcinoma and hepatitis B virus infection.

The chain employs TRBV12-3 or TRBV12-4 and TRBJ2-3; D perhaps matches TRBD1 (7 bases). The CDR3 has 15 amino acids. The CDR3 loop reads CTSTQQGSQTDTQYF. CDR3 DNA: TGTACTAGCACCCAACAGGGGAGCCAGACAGATACGCAGTATTTT.

This clonotype was recorded a few times. Just one base apart from a much larger clone, this may be a read error. CDR3 amino acids: CVSSTGPGTASGYTF. The CDR3 nucleotides are TGTGTCAGCAGTACCGGACCCGGGACAGCCAGTGGCTACACCTTC. This rearrangement joins TRBV28 to TRBJ1-2; 7 nucleotides line up with TRBD1. The CDR3 is 15 residues long. Germline CDR1 and CDR2: MDHEN and SYDVKM.

Concerning this clonotype itself: The conserved closing phenylalanine or tryptophan is absent in this CDR3, likely reflecting a read error. The rearrangement uses TRBV11-2 and TRBJ2-7; 8 nucleotides match TRBD1. Germline loops: CDR1 SGHAT, CDR2 FQNNGV. This CDR3 comprises 15 residues. V dropped 2 bases and J dropped 2; count of bases not matched to a gene: 5. CDR3 amino acids: CASSLCRGLTYEQYS. For the CDR3, the DNA is TGTGCCAGCAGCTTATGCAGGGGGCTTACCTACGAGCAGTACTCT.

Concerning this clonotype: Because it lacks the conserved phenylalanine or tryptophan at the end, this CDR3 is likely a read error. The chain carries TRBV29-1 and TRBJ2-1; 11 bases line up with TRBD2. Trimming took 7 bases from V and 5 from J; bases not matched to a gene: 4. Germline V lookup: CDR1 SQVTM, CDR2 ANQGSEA. This CDR3 has 13 amino acids. This chain's CDR3 is CSGMGLADNEQFS. For the CDR3, the DNA is TGCAGCGGTATGGGACTAGCGGACAATGAGCAGTTCTCC.

The chain carries TRBV5-1 and TRBJ1-4; 8 nucleotides align to TRBD1. Germline CDR1 SGHRS, CDR2 YFSETQ. This CDR3 contains 19 residues. J was trimmed by 7 bases and V by 6 bases; bases with no gene match: 23. This CDR3 is CASNSGVLESGQDGEKLFF. In DNA, the CDR3 is TGCGCCAGCAACTCGGGTGTCTTAGAGTCGGGACAGGACGGTGAAAAACTGTTTTTT. Full variable domain (outside the CDR3, taken from reference TRBV5-1 and TRBJ1-4): KAGVTQTPRYLIKTRGQQVTLSCSPISGHRSVSWYQQTPGQGLQFLFEYFSETQRNKGNFPGRFSGRQFSNSRSEMNVSTLELGDSALYLCASNSGVLESGQDGEKLFFGSGTQLSVL.

V usage is TRBV29-1 and J usage is TRBJ2-7; no clear D. Germline V lookup: CDR1 SQVTM, CDR2 ANQGSEA. The CDR3 consists of 13 residues. The CDR3, as DNA: TGCGGCGCCGGAATCCTCGGCGCCTACGAGCAGTACTTC. It encodes CGAGILGAYEQYF.

Comments on this clonotype: Possible read error: a much larger clone is one base away. V usage is TRBV7-8 and J usage is TRBJ1-6, with TRBD1 matching 10 bases. V dropped 1 base and J dropped 11; count of bases not matched to a gene: 5. CDR3 size: 15 residues. CDR1 SGHVS and CDR2 FQNEAQ come from the germline V gene. CDR3 sequence reads: CASSLGGQGSPPLHF. CDR3 DNA: TGTGCCAGCAGCTTAGGGGGACAGGGGAGTCCACCCCTCCACTTT.

The chain recombines TRBV7-9 with TRBJ1-2; a weak D match, TRBD1 (5 bases). The CDR3 spans 13 residues. Germline V gene sequence: CDR1 SEHNR, CDR2 FQNEAQ (reference sequence). The V gene lost 6 bases and the J gene lost 7 bases, with 15 bases spanning the gap. CDR3 sequence reads: CASRSQGSGGYTF. CDR3 coding DNA: TGTGCCAGCAGATCCCAGGGTAGCGGTGGCTACACCTTC.

In regard to this clonotype: The conserved phenylalanine or tryptophan is not found at the CDR3 terminus, so this likely reflects a read error. V gene TRBV6-2 or TRBV6-3 combines with J gene TRBJ2-1; possible D gene TRBD2, 6 bases. This CDR3 spans 16 amino acids. CDR1 is MNHEY and CDR2 is SVGEGT in the germline V gene. CDR3 loop: CASTYDGSGSYNEQFS. CDR3 sequence (DNA): TGTGCCAGCACTTACGATGGTAGCGGTTCCTACAATGAGCAGTTCTCC.

The chain's CDR3 is CASRPVESGTEAFF. CDR3 nucleotide sequence: TGTGCCAGTAGGCCTGTAGAGAGCGGAACTGAAGCTTTCTTT. The chain has TRBV6-5 and TRBJ1-1; no reliable D call. The length of the CDR3 is 14 residues. CDR1 and CDR2 (germline): MNHEY, SVGAGI. Trimming pared 9 bases from V and 5 bases from J, leaving 19 bases between.